This TCR beta chain was found in a study of blood T cell repertoires in COVID-19. Study-wide background: T cells, B-cell-depleted T cells, or PBMCs supplied cDNA or gDNA.

As originally analysed: Reference gene primer amplification yielded estimated nucleated cell counts. TCRdb's copy holds only in-frame clones and misses some; the assay was immunoSEQ multiplex PCR. The DNA was the basis for D and trimming; V, J and clone size are from that table. The data show fewer than 70,000 clones, with around 79% seen just once and roughly 3.2% held by the top ten. V shed 2 bases and J shed 1 base, with 15 bases lying between them. From germline, CDR1 is SGDLS and CDR2 YYNGEE. The length of the CDR3 is 16 residues. The chain recombines TRBV9 with TRBJ1-2; D might be TRBD1 (6 bases). Specimen: peripheral blood. The TCR originated in a man between 60 and 70 years old with acute or convalescent COVID-19. The CDR3 sequence is CASSVGALPNNYGYTF. DNA of the CDR3: TGTGCCAGCAGCGTGGGGGCCCTGCCCAATAACTATGGCTACACCTTC.